The clone carrying this TCR beta chain was detected only once. Its cognate antigen is unknown. The V gene's germline CDR1 is SGDLS and CDR2 YYNGEE. V lost 4 bases and J lost 9, with 11 bases in between. The CDR3 covers 12 residues. Here immunoSEQ multiplex PCR was the method, and the copy in TCRdb shows in-frame clones only, minus some. The sample lists roughly 98,000 clones, approximately 95% occurring once. This specimen belongs to a study of graft-versus-host responses after intestinal transplantation. This TCR came from a human donor who was the organ donor for an intestinal transplant. V gene TRBV9 combines with J gene TRBJ2-1; no clear D gene. Sequencing was performed on unstimulated CD8+ T cells sorted from spleen or lymph node cells, taken before transplant. CDR3 bases: TGTGCCAGCAGCTCACCAATGAGTGAGCAGTTCTTC. Translated: CASSSPMSEQFF.